These 15 T cell receptor beta chains originate from one sample sequenced in a study of Tregs in tolerant kidney transplant recipients. Sequencing was performed with immunoSEQ multiplex PCR; in TCRdb, only in-frame clones are kept and a portion is missing. This sample carries some 65,000 clones, over 80% of them seen once, and the ten largest clones take about 4%. The material sequenced was CD4+ T cells from blood. These receptor sequences come from a human donor in good health.

This clone qualifies as medium-sized. V gene TRBV7-2 combines with J gene TRBJ1-5, with D perhaps TRBD1 (5 bases). With 1 base removed from V and 5 bases from J, the gap between germline ends came to 12 bases. This CDR3 region has 15 residues. The V gene's germline CDR1 is SGHTA and CDR2 FQGNSA. The CDR3 nucleotides read TGTGCCAGCAGCTTAGATCCGAGAGGGGATCAGCCCCAGCATTTT. Translation: CASSLDPRGDQPQHF.

The chain is built from TRBV29-1 and TRBJ2-1, with D perhaps matching TRBD1 (6 bases). This CDR3 is 13 amino acids long. Germline CDR1 reads SQVTM; CDR2 reads ANQGSEA. Trimming left V 7 bases short and J 3 bases short, with 13 bases between. The DNA for the CDR3 is TGCAGCGCCAACGCAGGGGACTACAATGAGCAGTTCTTC. Translated: CSANAGDYNEQFF.

The rearrangement joins TRBV4-1 to TRBJ1-4; no clear D gene. Trimming removed 0 bases at V and 1 base at J, with 9 bases between. Germline loops: CDR1 MGHRA, CDR2 YSYEKL. The CDR3 runs 16 residues. The CDR3: CASSQDGRLTNEKLFF. CDR3 nucleotide sequence: TGCGCCAGCAGCCAAGATGGCCGGCTAACTAATGAAAAACTGTTTTTT.

The genes are TRBV9 and TRBJ2-7, with D perhaps matching TRBD2 (7 bases). Looked up from germline, CDR1 is SGDLS and CDR2 is YYNGEE. The CDR3 length is 14 residues. V was clipped by 4 bases and J by 3 bases, with 14 bases between them. The CDR3 sequence is CASSLRGADYEQYF. The CDR3 DNA sequence: TGTGCCAGCAGCTTACGGGGGGCGGACTACGAGCAGTACTTC.

V usage is TRBV28 and J usage is TRBJ2-7, with TRBD2 matching 7 bases. The CDR3 sequence is 14 residues long. V lost 6 bases and J lost 6; bases outside the gene matches: 11. The V gene's germline CDR1 is MDHEN and CDR2 SYDVKM. CDR3 in DNA: TGTGCCAGCAGCATGAGGGGAGGGATAGGCGAGCAGTACTTC. Translated, it gives CASSMRGGIGEQYF.

The V gene is TRBV5-1, the J gene TRBJ2-7, with 9 bases matching TRBD1. There are 17 residues in the CDR3. J lost 6 bases, V lost 0 bases, and 13 bases had no gene match. Germline V gene lookup returns CDR1 SGHRS and CDR2 YFSETQ. The chain's CDR3 is CASSLGVGGQGLGEQYF. The CDR3 region has the DNA TGCGCCAGCAGCTTGGGGGTAGGGGGACAGGGCTTGGGCGAGCAGTACTTC.

The chain combines TRBV10-3 with TRBJ2-1, with D perhaps assigned TRBD1 or TRBD2 (6 bases each). Germline V gene lookup returns CDR1 ENHRY and CDR2 SYGVKD. This CDR3 has 16 amino acids. V lost 3 bases and J lost 8, with 20 bases in between. The CDR3, as DNA: TGTGCCATCAGTGATTTGGGGGGCTCTCCCGGCCATGAGCAGTTCTTC. This sequence encodes CAISDLGGSPGHEQFF.

The chain has TRBV5-1 and TRBJ1-1; TRBD1 is a possible D gene (6 bases). Germline V gene sequence: CDR1 SGHRS, CDR2 YFSETQ. V was cut by 4 bases and J by 8 bases, with 12 bases left in between. This CDR3 contains 12 residues. The chain's CDR3 is CASSIPGQEAFF. The CDR3 nucleotides read TGCGCCAGCAGCATCCCGGGACAAGAAGCTTTCTTT.

V is TRBV6-1 and J is TRBJ2-2; no clear D gene. The CDR3 covers 13 residues. Germline V CDR1 and CDR2: MNHNS, SASEGT. V lost 7 bases to trimming and J lost 3 bases, with 9 bases between them. The DNA of the CDR3 is TGTGCCAGCACGGTTGGGCACACCGGGGAGCTGTTTTTT. Its translation is CASTVGHTGELFF.

The V call is TRBV29-1, the J call TRBJ2-3, with D maybe TRBD2 (6 bases). The CDR3 has 11 residues. V lost 6 bases and J lost 5, with 9 bases in between. The germline CDR1 and CDR2 sequences are SQVTM and ANQGSEA. The CDR3 DNA is TGCAGCGTCGTGGGGGGAGATACGCAGTATTTT. It codes for CSVVGGDTQYF.

This clone was counted between two and nine times. This sequence joins TRBV11-2 and TRBJ1-2; no clear D gene. The length of the CDR3 is 14 residues. The germline CDR1 and CDR2 sequences are SGHAT and FQNNGV. Between the trimmed V and J ends, which lost 1 base and 6 bases, there was a span of 12 bases. The CDR3 sequence: CASSLARQLHGYTF. CDR3 in DNA: TGTGCCAGCAGCTTAGCAAGGCAGCTACATGGCTACACCTTC.

The chain joins TRBV9 to TRBJ1-5; TRBD1 might be the D (6 bases). Germline V gives CDR1 SGDLS, CDR2 YYNGEE. The CDR3 runs 15 residues. V lost 2 bases and J lost 6, with 15 bases in between. CDR3 in DNA: TGTGCCAGCAGCGTTGGTCTTGGGGGCGTTCAGCCCCAGCATTTT. This gives the protein CASSVGLGGVQPQHF.

This sequence joins TRBV6-1 and TRBJ1-6; weak D call: TRBD1 (5 bases). V lost 1 base to trimming and J lost 8 bases, with 6 bases between them. Per the germline V gene, CDR1 is MNHNS and CDR2 is SASEGT. This CDR3 is 13 amino acids long. As DNA, the CDR3 is TGTGCCAGCAGTGAAGGGGGGGATTCACCCCTCCACTTT. Amino acids: CASSEGGDSPLHF.

This clone was recorded a few times. The chain couples TRBV4-2 to TRBJ2-3; D may correspond to TRBD1 or TRBD2 (6 bases each). Trimming left V 1 base short and J 11 bases short, with 16 bases between. The germline gives CDR1 LGHNA, CDR2 YNFKEQ. The CDR3 consists of 14 residues. CDR3 region: CASSQGEGGLVQYF. CDR3 nucleotide sequence: TGTGCCAGCAGCCAAGGCGAAGGGGGACTCGTGCAGTATTTT.

The rearrangement joins TRBV6-6 to TRBJ2-7; weak D call: TRBD2 (5 bases). V was trimmed by 5 bases and J by 0 bases, leaving 11 bases between them. There are 14 residues in the CDR3. Germline values: CDR1 MNHNY, CDR2 SVGAGI (reference sequence). CDR3 DNA: TGTGCCAGCAGTCCTAGGGAGTACTCCTACGAGCAGTACTTC. Its protein is CASSPREYSYEQYF.